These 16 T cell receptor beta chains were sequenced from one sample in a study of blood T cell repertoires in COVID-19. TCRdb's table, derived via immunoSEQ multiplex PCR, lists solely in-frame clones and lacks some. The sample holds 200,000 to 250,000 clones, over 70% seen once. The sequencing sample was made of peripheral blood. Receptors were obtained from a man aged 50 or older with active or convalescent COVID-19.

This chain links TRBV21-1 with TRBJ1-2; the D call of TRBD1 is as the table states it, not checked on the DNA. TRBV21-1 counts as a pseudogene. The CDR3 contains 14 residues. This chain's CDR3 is CASSPGQKYYGYTF. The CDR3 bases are TGTGCCAGCAGCCCGGGACAGAAGTACTATGGCTACACCTTC.

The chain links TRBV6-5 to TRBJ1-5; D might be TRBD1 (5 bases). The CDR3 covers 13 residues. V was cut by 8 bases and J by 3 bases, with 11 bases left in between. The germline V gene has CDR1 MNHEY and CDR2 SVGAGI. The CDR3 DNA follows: TGTGCCAGCTTGAACAGGATCAATCAGCCCCAGCATTTT. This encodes CASLNRINQPQHF.

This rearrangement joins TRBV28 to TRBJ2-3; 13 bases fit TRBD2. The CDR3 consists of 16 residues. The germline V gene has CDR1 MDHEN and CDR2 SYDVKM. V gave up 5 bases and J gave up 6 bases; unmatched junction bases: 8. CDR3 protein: CASSILAGGNGDTQYF. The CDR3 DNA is TGTGCCAGCAGTATACTAGCGGGAGGGAATGGGGATACGCAGTATTTT. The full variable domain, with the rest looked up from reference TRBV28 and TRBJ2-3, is DVKVTQSSRYLVKRTGEKVFLECVQDMDHENMFWYRQDPGLGLRLIYFSYDVKMKEKGDIPEGYSVSREKKERFSLILESASTNQTSMYLCASSILAGGNGDTQYFGPGTRLTVL.

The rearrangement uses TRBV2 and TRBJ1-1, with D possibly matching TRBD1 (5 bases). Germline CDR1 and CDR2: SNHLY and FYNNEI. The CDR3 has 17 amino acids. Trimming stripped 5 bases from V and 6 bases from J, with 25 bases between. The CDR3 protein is CASSYPGGARTSPEAFF. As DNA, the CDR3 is TGTGCCAGCAGTTACCCCGGTGGGGCCAGGACTAGCCCTGAAGCTTTCTTT.

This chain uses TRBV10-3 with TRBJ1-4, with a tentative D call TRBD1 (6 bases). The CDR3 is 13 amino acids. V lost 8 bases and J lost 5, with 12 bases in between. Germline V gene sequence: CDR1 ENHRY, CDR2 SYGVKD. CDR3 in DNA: TGTGCCATCGGGGAACAGGGAAATGAAAAACTGTTTTTT. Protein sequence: CAIGEQGNEKLFF.

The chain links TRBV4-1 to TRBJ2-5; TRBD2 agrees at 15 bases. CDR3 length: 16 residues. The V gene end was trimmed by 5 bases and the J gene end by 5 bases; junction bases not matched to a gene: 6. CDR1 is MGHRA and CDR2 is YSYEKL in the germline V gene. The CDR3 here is CASSLGLAGGSETQYF. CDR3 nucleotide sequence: TGCGCCAGCAGCTTGGGACTAGCGGGAGGTTCCGAGACCCAGTACTTC.

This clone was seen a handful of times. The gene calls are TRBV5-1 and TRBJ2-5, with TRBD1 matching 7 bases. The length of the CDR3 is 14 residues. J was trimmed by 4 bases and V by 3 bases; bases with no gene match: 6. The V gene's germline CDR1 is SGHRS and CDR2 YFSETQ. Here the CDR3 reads CASSYRGIGETQYF. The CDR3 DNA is TGCGCCAGCAGCTACAGGGGAATCGGAGAGACCCAGTACTTC. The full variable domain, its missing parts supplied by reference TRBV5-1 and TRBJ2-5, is KAGVTQTPRYLIKTRGQQVTLSCSPISGHRSVSWYQQTPGQGLQFLFEYFSETQRNKGNFPGRFSGRQFSNSRSEMNVSTLELGDSALYLCASSYRGIGETQYFGPGTRLLVL.

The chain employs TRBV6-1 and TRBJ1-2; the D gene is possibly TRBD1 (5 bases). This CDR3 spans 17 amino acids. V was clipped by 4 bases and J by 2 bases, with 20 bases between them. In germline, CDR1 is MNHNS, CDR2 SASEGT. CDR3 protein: CASSATSTARSNYGYTF. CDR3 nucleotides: TGTGCCAGCAGTGCTACCTCGACAGCGAGATCCAACTATGGCTACACCTTC.

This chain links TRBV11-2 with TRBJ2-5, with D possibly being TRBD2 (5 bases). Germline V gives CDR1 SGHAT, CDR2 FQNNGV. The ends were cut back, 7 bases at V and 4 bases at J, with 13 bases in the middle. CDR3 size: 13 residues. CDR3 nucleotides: TGTGCCAGCACCTTCCCGGGGAGAGAGACCCAGTACTTC. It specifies CASTFPGRETQYF.

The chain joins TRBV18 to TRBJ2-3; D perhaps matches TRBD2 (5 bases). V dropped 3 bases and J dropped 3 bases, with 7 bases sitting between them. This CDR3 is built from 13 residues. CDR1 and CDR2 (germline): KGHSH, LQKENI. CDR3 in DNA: TGTGCCAGCTCACCTCGGGGTACAGATACGCAGTATTTT. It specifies CASSPRGTDTQYF.

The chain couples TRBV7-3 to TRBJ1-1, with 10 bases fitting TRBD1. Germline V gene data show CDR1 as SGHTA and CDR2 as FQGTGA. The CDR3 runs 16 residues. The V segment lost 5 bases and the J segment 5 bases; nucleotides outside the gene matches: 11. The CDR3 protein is CASSPSGTGEYTEAFF. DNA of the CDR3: TGTGCCAGCAGCCCCTCGGGGACAGGGGAATATACTGAAGCTTTCTTT. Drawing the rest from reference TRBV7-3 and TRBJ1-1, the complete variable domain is GAGVSQTPSNKVTEKGKYVELRCDPISGHTALYWYRQSLGQGPEFLIYFQGTGAADDSGLPNDRFFAVRPEGSVSTLKIQRTERGDSAVYLCASSPSGTGEYTEAFFGQGTRLTVV.

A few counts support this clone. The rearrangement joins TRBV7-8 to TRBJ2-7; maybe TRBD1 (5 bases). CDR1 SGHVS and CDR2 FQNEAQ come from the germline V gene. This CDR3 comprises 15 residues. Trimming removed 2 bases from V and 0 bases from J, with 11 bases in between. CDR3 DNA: TGTGCCAGCAGCTTAAAGGGGCCCGACTCCTACGAGCAGTACTTC. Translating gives CASSLKGPDSYEQYF.

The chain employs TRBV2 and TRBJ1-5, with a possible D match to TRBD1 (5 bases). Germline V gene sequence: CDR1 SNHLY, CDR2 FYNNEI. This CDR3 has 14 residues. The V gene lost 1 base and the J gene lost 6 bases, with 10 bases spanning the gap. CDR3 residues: CASSEVGGSQPQHF. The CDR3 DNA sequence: TGTGCCAGCAGTGAAGTTGGGGGGAGTCAGCCCCAGCATTTT. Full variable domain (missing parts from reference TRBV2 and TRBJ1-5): EPEVTQTPSHQVTQMGQEVILRCVPISNHLYFYWYRQILGQKVEFLVSFYNNEISEKSEIFDDQFSVERPDGSNFTLKIRSTKLEDSAMYFCASSEVGGSQPQHFGDGTRLSIL.

The CDR3 region is CASSFTPYEQYF. The CDR3 DNA follows: TGTGCCAGCAGCTTTACACCCTACGAGCAGTACTTC. The V call is TRBV5-5, the J call TRBJ2-7; D is unresolved. Germline V gene data show CDR1 as SGHKS and CDR2 as YYEKEE (reference sequence). The CDR3 spans 12 residues. Trimming took off 2 bases at V and 2 bases at J, with 5 bases between the two ends.

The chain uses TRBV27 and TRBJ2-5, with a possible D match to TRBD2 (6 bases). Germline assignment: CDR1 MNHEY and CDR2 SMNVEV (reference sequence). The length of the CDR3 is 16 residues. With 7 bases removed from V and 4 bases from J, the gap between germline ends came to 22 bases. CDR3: CASKGGTEPHRETQYF. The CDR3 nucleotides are TGTGCCAGCAAAGGAGGGACCGAGCCCCACCGAGAGACCCAGTACTTC.

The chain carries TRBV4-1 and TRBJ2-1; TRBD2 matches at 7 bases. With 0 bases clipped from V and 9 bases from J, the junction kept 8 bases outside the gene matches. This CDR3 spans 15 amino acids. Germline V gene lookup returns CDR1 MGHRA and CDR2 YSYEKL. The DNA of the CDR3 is TGCGCCAGCAGCCAAGAACTAGCGAGTCTCGGTGAGCAGTTCTTC. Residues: CASSQELASLGEQFF.